What follows are 29 T cell receptor beta chains derived from one specimen sequenced in a study of cytomegalovirus exposure and HLA in healthy donors. The primer mix had 60 Vbeta and 13 Jbeta primers. The table came from immunoSEQ multiplex PCR; TCRdb's copy has only in-frame clones and leaves some out. The sample has 75,000 to 95,000 clones; over 60% are singletons. The sequenced sample consisted of PBMCs. These receptor sequences come from a woman aged 40 to 50 in good health and CMV-seropositive.

This chain joins TRBV28 and TRBJ2-1, with 7 bases matching TRBD2. The germline CDR1 and CDR2 sequences are MDHEN and SYDVKM. The V gene end was trimmed by 7 bases and the J gene end by 4 bases; junction bases not matched to a gene: 7. The CDR3 spans 14 residues. CDR3 region: CASMGRERYNEQFF. In DNA form, the CDR3 reads TGTGCCAGCATGGGGCGGGAGAGGTACAATGAGCAGTTCTTC. Full variable domain (remainder filled in from reference TRBV28 and TRBJ2-1): DVKVTQSSRYLVKRTGEKVFLECVQDMDHENMFWYRQDPGLGLRLIYFSYDVKMKEKGDIPEGYSVSREKKERFSLILESASTNQTSMYLCASMGRERYNEQFFGPGTRLTVL.

The gene calls are TRBV9 and TRBJ2-1; TRBD1 agrees at 12 bases. The CDR3 totals 14 residues. Germline CDR1 and CDR2: SGDLS and YYNGEE. With V trimmed by 0 bases and J by 10 bases, 2 bases remained unmatched. The CDR3 nucleotides read TGTGCCAGCAGCGTAGTGGGACAGGGGGCGGAGCAGTTCTTC. It yields the protein CASSVVGQGAEQFF. Full variable domain (rest looked up from reference TRBV9 and TRBJ2-1): DSGVTQTPKHLITATGQRVTLRCSPRSGDLSVYWYQQSLDQGLQFLIQYYNGEERAKGNILERFSAQQFPDLHSELNLSSLELGDSALYFCASSVVGQGAEQFFGPGTRLTVL.

This chain uses TRBV4-3 with TRBJ1-1; D unclear. The CDR3 runs to 15 residues. V lost 0 bases and J lost 1, with 9 bases in between. Germline assignment: CDR1 LGHNA and CDR2 YSLEER. CDR3 bases: TGCGCCAGCAGCCAAGATCCCGGGTCGAACACTGAAGCTTTCTTT. Protein sequence: CASSQDPGSNTEAFF.

This sequence joins TRBV15 and TRBJ2-7, with D hard to call. V was clipped by 0 bases and J by 2 bases, with 11 bases between them. Germline assignment: CDR1 LNHNV and CDR2 YYDKDF (reference sequence). CDR3 length equals 15 residues. CDR3 amino acids: CATSRDALPTYEQYF. The CDR3 DNA follows: TGTGCCACCAGCAGAGATGCACTCCCGACCTACGAGCAGTACTTC.

The CDR3 DNA reads as TGTGCCAGCAGCGTAGAGGGGGCCGGGTACGAGCAGTACTTC. Its protein product is CASSVEGAGYEQYF. This chain connects TRBV9 to TRBJ2-7; TRBD1 agrees at 7 bases. Germline V gene sequence: CDR1 SGDLS, CDR2 YYNGEE. V gave up 0 bases and J gave up 4 bases; unmatched junction bases: 4. The CDR3 sequence is 14 residues long.

The chain couples TRBV7-3 to TRBJ2-7; D possibly corresponds to TRBD2 (5 bases). This CDR3 region has 14 residues. Germline V lookup: CDR1 SGHTA, CDR2 FQGTGA. V lost 2 bases and J lost 0, with 8 bases in between. The CDR3 DNA follows: TGTGCCAGCAGCTTAGGGGAGCACTCCTACGAGCAGTACTTC. It codes for CASSLGEHSYEQYF. Variable domain in full (rest from reference TRBV7-3 and TRBJ2-7): GAGVSQTPSNKVTEKGKYVELRCDPISGHTALYWYRQSLGQGPEFLIYFQGTGAADDSGLPNDRFFAVRPEGSVSTLKIQRTERGDSAVYLCASSLGEHSYEQYFGPGTRLTVT.

The J gene is TRBJ2-1, the V gene TRBV5-1; 8 bases agree with TRBD1. Germline CDR1 is SGHRS and CDR2 is YFSETQ. Trimming at V came to 2 bases and at J to 0 bases, leaving 1 base not matched to a gene. The CDR3 contains 15 residues. CDR3 coding DNA: TGCGCCAGCAGCTTTACAGGGGGCTCCTACAATGAGCAGTTCTTC. It is translated as CASSFTGGSYNEQFF. The full variable domain, its missing parts supplied by reference TRBV5-1 and TRBJ2-1, is KAGVTQTPRYLIKTRGQQVTLSCSPISGHRSVSWYQQTPGQGLQFLFEYFSETQRNKGNFPGRFSGRQFSNSRSEMNVSTLELGDSALYLCASSFTGGSYNEQFFGPGTRLTVL.

The chain links TRBV15 to TRBJ2-1; TRBD2 aligns across 9 bases. Germline CDR1 LNHNV, CDR2 YYDKDF (reference sequence). The J segment lost 10 bases and the V segment lost 1 base, leaving 2 bases of the junction unmatched. The CDR3 is made up of 13 amino acids. The CDR3, as DNA: TGTGCCACCAGCAGAGTAGCGGGAGAGGAGCAGTTCTTC. As protein: CATSRVAGEEQFF.

The chain is built from TRBV6-5 and TRBJ2-5; 8 nucleotides agree with TRBD2. Germline loops: CDR1 MNHEY, CDR2 SVGAGI. The CDR3 has 15 amino acids. V lost 0 bases, J lost 2 bases, and 2 bases stayed unmatched. This CDR3 is CASSYSGGGQETQYF. DNA for the CDR3: TGTGCCAGCAGTTACTCCGGGGGGGGACAAGAGACCCAGTACTTC.

V gene TRBV27 combines with J gene TRBJ2-3; 9 bases map to TRBD1. Trimming at V came to 6 bases and at J to 5 bases, leaving 6 bases not matched to a gene. This CDR3 spans 14 amino acids. Germline V CDR1 and CDR2: MNHEY, SMNVEV (reference sequence). The CDR3 DNA reads TGTGCCAGCAGGGATGGGGGACAGGGAGATACGCAGTATTTT. Encoded protein: CASRDGGQGDTQYF.

By share of the sample, this clone is medium-sized. The chain is built from TRBV6-5 and TRBJ2-1; D is possibly TRBD1 (5 bases). This CDR3 comprises 16 residues. Germline lookup yields CDR1 MNHEY and CDR2 SVGAGI. The germline V and J ends were trimmed by 0 bases and 0 bases, with 9 bases remaining between them. The CDR3 spells CASSYSGPGSYNEQFF. The CDR3 nucleotides read TGTGCCAGCAGTTACTCGGGGCCAGGCTCCTACAATGAGCAGTTCTTC.

J is TRBJ2-5 and V is TRBV19; D possibly corresponds to TRBD1 (6 bases). Trimming cost V 5 bases and J 2 bases, with 12 bases left between them. CDR3 length: 14 amino acids. In germline, CDR1 is LNHDA, CDR2 SQIVND (reference sequence). In nucleotides, the CDR3 is TGTGCCAGTAGTCCGACAGGTATGCAAGAGACCCAGTACTTC. Translation: CASSPTGMQETQYF.

This chain connects TRBV6-1 to TRBJ2-2; 7 bases map to TRBD2. V gave up 3 bases and J gave up 7 bases; unmatched junction bases: 11. The CDR3 loop spans 16 amino acids. CDR1 and CDR2 (germline): MNHNS, SASEGT. This CDR3 is CASSDLGGSPGGELFF. As DNA, the CDR3 is TGTGCCAGCAGTGATCTGGGGGGGAGTCCGGGCGGGGAGCTGTTTTTT.

This clone was seen a handful of times. The chain recombines TRBV5-4 with TRBJ2-7; D may be TRBD2 (6 bases). Germline lookup yields CDR1 SGHNT and CDR2 YYREEE (reference sequence). Trimming stripped 6 bases from V and 2 bases from J, with 24 bases between. The CDR3 is 17 amino acids. CDR3 coding DNA: TGTGCCAGCACCTCTTCTCGGGGCGGGGAAAAAACCTACGAGCAGTACTTC. Amino acid sequence: CASTSSRGGEKTYEQYF.

This chain connects TRBV27 to TRBJ1-1; no definite D call. The length of the CDR3 is 12 residues. The germline V and J ends were trimmed by 6 bases and 0 bases, with 5 bases remaining between them. CDR1 and CDR2 (germline): MNHEY, SMNVEV (reference sequence). The CDR3 nucleotides are TGTGCCAGCAGGGAGATGAACACTGAAGCTTTCTTT. Translating it yields CASREMNTEAFF.

This clone occurred a few times. The chain is built from TRBV28 and TRBJ2-5; a possible D gene is TRBD1 (5 bases). The CDR3 covers 13 residues. Germline loops: CDR1 MDHEN, CDR2 SYDVKM. V lost 11 bases and J lost 0, with 13 bases in between. CDR3 in DNA: TGTGCCCTAAGGGGATTTAACCAAGAGACCCAGTACTTC. It specifies CALRGFNQETQYF. Variable domain in full (rest from reference TRBV28 and TRBJ2-5): DVKVTQSSRYLVKRTGEKVFLECVQDMDHENMFWYRQDPGLGLRLIYFSYDVKMKEKGDIPEGYSVSREKKERFSLILESASTNQTSMYLCALRGFNQETQYFGPGTRLLVL.

This chain uses TRBV7-9 with TRBJ1-5; 7 bases match TRBD1. V was clipped by 4 bases and J by 7 bases; unmatched bases: 7. This CDR3 has 14 amino acids. Germline V lookup: CDR1 SEHNR, CDR2 FQNEAQ (reference sequence). This chain's CDR3 is CASSSSTGYQPQHF. For the CDR3, the DNA is TGTGCCAGCAGCTCCTCGACAGGGTACCAGCCCCAGCATTTT.

V usage is TRBV7-8 and J usage is TRBJ1-2; D not resolved. Trimming pared 1 base from V and 0 bases from J, leaving 9 bases between. The CDR3 totals 15 residues. The germline CDR1 and CDR2 sequences are SGHVS and FQNEAQ. The CDR3 here is CASSLDRVSNYGYTF. CDR3 in DNA: TGTGCCAGCAGCTTAGACCGGGTATCTAACTATGGCTACACCTTC.

As DNA, the CDR3 is TGTGCCAGCACCTTGGTACAGGGCGGTTTCTACAATGAGCAGTTCTTC. Residues: CASTLVQGGFYNEQFF. This rearrangement joins TRBV28 to TRBJ2-1; weak D call: TRBD1 (6 bases). There are 16 residues in the CDR3. Germline V CDR1 and CDR2: MDHEN, SYDVKM. Trimming took off 7 bases at V and 3 bases at J, with 19 bases between the two ends.

This chain connects TRBV14 to TRBJ1-1; perhaps TRBD1 as D (6 bases). Trimming stripped 4 bases from V and 5 bases from J, with 17 bases between. This CDR3 has 15 amino acids. The germline V gene has CDR1 SGHDN and CDR2 FVKESK. CDR3 protein: CASSPYQGRGTEAFF. CDR3 nucleotide sequence: TGTGCCAGCAGCCCTTATCAGGGGCGGGGGACTGAAGCTTTCTTT.

This rearrangement joins TRBV7-3 to TRBJ2-3; 9 bases align to TRBD2. Germline V gene lookup returns CDR1 SGHTA and CDR2 FQGTGA. The CDR3 is made up of 14 amino acids. After removal of 2 bases from V and 3 bases from J, the junction contained 0 bases not matched to a gene. CDR3 in DNA: TGTGCCAGCAGCTTAGCGGGAGGGACAGATACGCAGTATTTT. It encodes CASSLAGGTDTQYF.

The V call is TRBV5-4, the J call TRBJ2-5; 9 nucleotides agree with TRBD2. The CDR3 runs to 15 residues. Germline V lookup: CDR1 SGHNT, CDR2 YYREEE (reference sequence). V shed 0 bases, J shed 2 bases, and the junction held 2 bases outside the gene matches. This chain's CDR3 is CASSLGLAAQETQYF. CDR3 DNA sequence: TGTGCCAGCAGCTTGGGACTAGCGGCGCAAGAGACCCAGTACTTC.

The chain couples TRBV27 to TRBJ2-2; the match to TRBD1 covers 7 bases. The CDR3 extends over 16 amino acids. The germline V gene encodes CDR1 MNHEY and CDR2 SMNVEV (reference sequence). V trimming: 2 bases; J trimming: 5 bases; junction bases outside the gene matches: 8. In DNA form, the CDR3 reads TGTGCCAGCAGTTTAAGACAGGGTGGACCTACCGGGGAGCTGTTTTTT. It specifies CASSLRQGGPTGELFF.

V usage is TRBV6-4 and J usage is TRBJ2-1; D perhaps matches TRBD1 (6 bases). V lost 4 bases and J lost 8, with 9 bases in between. The CDR3 runs 12 residues. CDR1 MRHNA and CDR2 SNTAGT come from the germline V gene. CDR3 DNA: TGTGCCAGCAGTGCACAGGGTTATGAGCAGTTCTTC. It translates to CASSAQGYEQFF.

The chain uses TRBV7-2 and TRBJ2-1, with D unresolved. V dropped 5 bases and J dropped 7 bases, with 12 bases sitting between them. This CDR3 has 13 residues. In germline, CDR1 is SGHTA, CDR2 FQGNSA. The DNA for the CDR3 is TGTGCCAGCAGCCCTGGGCCCCTTAATGAGCAGTTCTTC. Its translation: CASSPGPLNEQFF.

The chain recombines TRBV2 with TRBJ1-4; tentatively, D is TRBD1 (5 bases). The CDR3 length is 16 residues. Germline CDR1 reads SNHLY; CDR2 reads FYNNEI. Trimming shortened V by 3 bases and J by 4 bases, and 15 bases separated the two germline ends. This chain's CDR3 is CASSDLFGADNEKLFF. CDR3 bases: TGTGCCAGCAGTGACCTGTTTGGGGCGGATAATGAAAAACTGTTTTTT.

This clone has only a few counts. The chain joins TRBV19 to TRBJ1-2; 7 bases align to TRBD1. With 6 bases clipped from V and 2 bases from J, the junction kept 6 bases outside the gene matches. CDR1 and CDR2 (germline): LNHDA, SQIVND (reference sequence). The length of the CDR3 is 14 residues. This CDR3 reads CASRQAGGNYGYTF. Here the CDR3 DNA reads TGTGCCAGTAGGCAGGCAGGGGGGAACTATGGCTACACCTTC.

The rearrangement joins TRBV14 to TRBJ1-2, with 11 positions matching TRBD1. J lost 7 bases, V lost 7 bases, and 5 bases had no gene match. Germline V gene lookup returns CDR1 SGHDN and CDR2 FVKESK. The CDR3 runs 13 residues. CDR3 residues: CASTKDRGLGYTF. In DNA form, the CDR3 reads TGTGCCAGCACCAAGGACAGGGGGCTTGGCTACACCTTC.

This chain connects TRBV28 to TRBJ1-2, with a weak D call TRBD1 (6 bases). V shed 2 bases and J shed 4 bases, with 11 bases lying between them. CDR3 size: 14 residues. CDR1 MDHEN and CDR2 SYDVKM come from the germline V gene. CDR3 protein: CASSLPGVGYGYTF. DNA for the CDR3: TGTGCCAGCAGTTTACCAGGGGTTGGCTATGGCTACACCTTC.